This T cell receptor (beta chain) was retrieved from a study of cytomegalovirus exposure and HLA in healthy donors. CDR1 and CDR2 (germline): SGHTA, FQGNSA. The CDR3 runs to 12 residues. PCR amplification relied on 60 Vbeta primers (plus 13 Jbeta primers). The protocol was immunoSEQ multiplex PCR, while the TCRdb copy is restricted to in-frame clones and leaves out a portion. The sample lists around 130,000 clones; around 80% were seen once. Sequenced: PBMCs. The chain joins TRBV7-2 to TRBJ2-5; D remains unclear. Near its end, the DNA agrees better with TRBJ2-7, so the J call may be wrong. This clonotype was obtained from a woman between 40 and 55 years old in good health and CMV-seronegative. The CDR3 here is CASSFTGNEQYF. In DNA, the CDR3 is TGTGCCAGCAGCTTCACGGGTAACGAGCAGTACTTC.